This T cell receptor (beta chain) was obtained from a study of T cell responses to AZD1222 COVID-19 vaccine. Broader study findings: Seropositive AZD1222 recipients at baseline numbered only 6 or 7. Mostly white British, mostly female donors; authors suggested clonal diversity may be underestimated. Spike-wide vaccine-associated CD4 TCRs dominated at 160-218 and 743-854. In the spike-specific TCR repertoire, nearly half reportedly target unmutated variant regions.

The CDR3 consists of 10 residues. CDR1 GTSNPN and CDR2 SVGIG come from the germline V gene (reference sequence). The V gene lost 8 bases and the J gene lost 10 bases, with 14 bases spanning the gap. In the case of this clone: No antigen is known for it.

Data came from immunoSEQ multiplex PCR; TCRdb stores just in-frame clones and leaves some out. The table includes under 200,000 clones, approximately 87% detected once. This clonotype originated in an adult who received the AZD1222 COVID-19 vaccine. The chain carries TRBV30 and TRBJ1-2; D gene ambiguous. Sequencing was performed on peripheral blood, taken 28 days after the second AZD1222 dose. CDR3 bases: TGTGCCGGGTCGGACGGTACCTACACCTTC. This sequence encodes CAGSDGTYTF.